The clone carrying this T cell receptor (beta chain) was counted ten times or more. Antigen: not known. The sample originates from a study of T cells in Graves' hyperthyroidism and ophthalmopathy. Study-level background: Blood was drawn when the patient was first diagnosed and still untreated. Findings and limits, study-wide: Most expanded thyroid clonotypes above 0.001 also appeared in blood.

The CDR3 sequence is 15 residues long. The germline gives CDR1 KGHDR, CDR2 SFDVKD. Trimming removed 3 bases from V and 1 base from J, with 9 bases in between. Regions amplified from RNA transcripts were the TCR beta CDR3 regions. Primed by the HTBI set, a first-round RT-PCR was run on the TCR CDR3. TCRdb re-called the multiplex PCR reads with MiXCR, one entry per CDR3 protein. Counted here are 350,000 to 400,000 distinct CDR3 sequences, approximately 13% occurring once; the ten biggest clones make up 11%. The hyperthyroidism was newly diagnosed and had lasted under 2 months; the patients were aged 18 to 65.

V is TRBV24-1 and J is TRBJ1-3, with D uncertain. The TCR was taken from a woman aged 55-70 years with Graves' hyperthyroidism. Sequencing was performed on blood. CDR3 DNA: TGTGCCACCAGTGATCGGAGGACTTCTGGAAACACCATATATTTT. This gives the protein CATSDRRTSGNTIYF.